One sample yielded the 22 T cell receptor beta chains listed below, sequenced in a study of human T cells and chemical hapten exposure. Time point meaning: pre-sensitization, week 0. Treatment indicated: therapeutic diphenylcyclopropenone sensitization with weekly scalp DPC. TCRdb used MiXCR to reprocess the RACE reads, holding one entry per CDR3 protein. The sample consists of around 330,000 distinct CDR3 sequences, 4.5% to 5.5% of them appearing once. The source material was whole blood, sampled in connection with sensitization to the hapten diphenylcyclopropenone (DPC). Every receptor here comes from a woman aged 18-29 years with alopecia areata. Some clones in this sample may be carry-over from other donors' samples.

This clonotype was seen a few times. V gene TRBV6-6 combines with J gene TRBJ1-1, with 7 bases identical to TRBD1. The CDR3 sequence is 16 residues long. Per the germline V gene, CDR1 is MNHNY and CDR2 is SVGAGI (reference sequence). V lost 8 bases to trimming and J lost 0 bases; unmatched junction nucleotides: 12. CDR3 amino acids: CASQSGTVLMNTEAFF. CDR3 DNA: TGTGCCAGCCAGTCCGGGACAGTTTTAATGAACACTGAAGCTTTCTTT.

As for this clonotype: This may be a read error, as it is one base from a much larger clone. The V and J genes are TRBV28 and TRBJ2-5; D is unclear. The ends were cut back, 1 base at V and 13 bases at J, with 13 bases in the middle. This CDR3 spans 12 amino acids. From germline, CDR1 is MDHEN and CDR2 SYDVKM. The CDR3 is CASSLSVRLRYF. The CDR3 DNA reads TGTGCCAGCAGTTTATCGGTTCGGCTCCGGTACTTC.

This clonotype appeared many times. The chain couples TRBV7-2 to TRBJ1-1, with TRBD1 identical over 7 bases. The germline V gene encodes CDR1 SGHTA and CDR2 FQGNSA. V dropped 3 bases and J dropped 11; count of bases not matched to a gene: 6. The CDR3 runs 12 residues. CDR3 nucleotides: TGTGCCAGCAGCTTCCCCGACAGGGAGGCTTTCTTT. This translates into CASSFPDREAFF. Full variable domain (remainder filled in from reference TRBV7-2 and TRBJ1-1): GAGVSQSPSNKVTEKGKDVELRCDPISGHTALYWYRQSLGQGLEFLIYFQGNSAPDKSGLPSDRFSAERTGGSVSTLTIQRTQQEDSAVYLCASSFPDREAFFGQGTRLTVV.

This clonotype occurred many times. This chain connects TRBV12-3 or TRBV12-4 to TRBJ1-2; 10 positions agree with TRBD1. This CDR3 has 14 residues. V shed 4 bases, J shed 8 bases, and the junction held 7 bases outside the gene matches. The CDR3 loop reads CASSSGQGIGGYTF. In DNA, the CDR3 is TGTGCCAGCAGTTCGGGACAGGGGATTGGAGGCTACACCTTC.

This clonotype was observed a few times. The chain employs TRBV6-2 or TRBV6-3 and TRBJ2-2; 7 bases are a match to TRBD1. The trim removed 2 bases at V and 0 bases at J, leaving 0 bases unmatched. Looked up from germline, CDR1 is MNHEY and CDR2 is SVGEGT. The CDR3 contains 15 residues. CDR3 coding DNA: TGTGCCAGCAGTTACAGGGGGCCGAACACCGGGGAGCTGTTTTTT. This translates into CASSYRGPNTGELFF.

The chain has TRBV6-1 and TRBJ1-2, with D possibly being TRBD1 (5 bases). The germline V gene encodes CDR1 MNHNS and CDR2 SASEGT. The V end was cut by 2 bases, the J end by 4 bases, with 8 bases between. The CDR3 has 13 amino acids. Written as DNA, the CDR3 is TGTGCCAGCAGTGAAACGGGGGTCTATGGCTACACCTTC. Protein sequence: CASSETGVYGYTF.

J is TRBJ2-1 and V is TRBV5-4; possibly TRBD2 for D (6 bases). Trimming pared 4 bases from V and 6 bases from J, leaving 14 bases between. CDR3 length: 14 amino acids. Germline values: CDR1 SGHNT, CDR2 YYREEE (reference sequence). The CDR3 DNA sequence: TGTGCCAGCAGCATCGGGACTGGGCCCAATGAGCAGTTCTTC. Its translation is CASSIGTGPNEQFF.

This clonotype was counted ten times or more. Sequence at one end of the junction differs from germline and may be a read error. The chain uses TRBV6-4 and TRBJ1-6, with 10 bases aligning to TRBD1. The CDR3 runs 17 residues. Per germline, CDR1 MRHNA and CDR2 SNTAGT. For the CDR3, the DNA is TGTGCCAGCAGAAGATCGACGACAGGGGGCTATGATTCACCCCTCCACTTT. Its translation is CASRRSTTGGYDSPLHF.

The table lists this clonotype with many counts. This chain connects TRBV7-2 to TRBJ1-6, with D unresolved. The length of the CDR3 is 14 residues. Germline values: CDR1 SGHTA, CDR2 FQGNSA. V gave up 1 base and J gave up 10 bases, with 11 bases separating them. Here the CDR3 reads CASSLGPRTSPLHF. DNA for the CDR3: TGTGCCAGCAGCTTAGGCCCTAGGACCTCACCCCTCCACTTT.

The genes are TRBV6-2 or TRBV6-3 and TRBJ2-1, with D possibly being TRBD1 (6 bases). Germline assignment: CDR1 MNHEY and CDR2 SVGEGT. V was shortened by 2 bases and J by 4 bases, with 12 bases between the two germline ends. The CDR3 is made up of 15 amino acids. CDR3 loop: CASSYRTVPYNEQFF. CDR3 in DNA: TGTGCCAGCAGTTACCGGACAGTCCCATACAATGAGCAGTTCTTC.

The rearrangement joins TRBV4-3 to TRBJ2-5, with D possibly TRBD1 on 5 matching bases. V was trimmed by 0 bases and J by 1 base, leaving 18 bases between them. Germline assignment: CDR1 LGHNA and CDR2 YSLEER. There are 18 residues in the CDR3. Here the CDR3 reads CASSQDWQGSLGQETQYF. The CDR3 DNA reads TGCGCCAGCAGCCAAGATTGGCAGGGCTCTCTGGGCCAAGAGACCCAGTACTTC.

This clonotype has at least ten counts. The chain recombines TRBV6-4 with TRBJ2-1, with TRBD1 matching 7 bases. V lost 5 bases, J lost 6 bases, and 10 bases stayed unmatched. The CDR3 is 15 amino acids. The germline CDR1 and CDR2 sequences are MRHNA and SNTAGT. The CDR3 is CASSPGTEDVNEQFF. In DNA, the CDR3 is TGTGCCAGCAGTCCCGGGACAGAGGACGTCAATGAGCAGTTCTTC.

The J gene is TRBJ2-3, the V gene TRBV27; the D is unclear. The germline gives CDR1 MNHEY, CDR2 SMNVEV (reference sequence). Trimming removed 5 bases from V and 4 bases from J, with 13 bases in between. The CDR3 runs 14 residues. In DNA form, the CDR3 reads TGTGCCAGCAGTCAGGACGTGTATGCAGATACGCAGTATTTT. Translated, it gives CASSQDVYADTQYF.

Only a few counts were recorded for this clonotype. The DNA for the CDR3 is TGTGCCAGCAGCCCCATACAGATTATGAGCACAGATACGCAGTATTTT. This encodes CASSPIQIMSTDTQYF. This rearrangement joins TRBV7-2 to TRBJ2-3; D remains ambiguous. Germline V lookup: CDR1 SGHTA, CDR2 FQGNSA. The length of the CDR3 is 16 residues. V lost 5 bases, J lost 0 bases, and 15 bases lay in between.

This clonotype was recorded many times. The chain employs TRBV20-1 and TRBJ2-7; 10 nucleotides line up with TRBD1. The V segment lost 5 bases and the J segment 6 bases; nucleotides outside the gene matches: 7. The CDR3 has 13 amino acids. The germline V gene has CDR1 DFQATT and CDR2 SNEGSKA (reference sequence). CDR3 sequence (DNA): TGCAGTGCTCCGGGACAGGGGACCTCCGAGCAGTACTTC. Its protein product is CSAPGQGTSEQYF.

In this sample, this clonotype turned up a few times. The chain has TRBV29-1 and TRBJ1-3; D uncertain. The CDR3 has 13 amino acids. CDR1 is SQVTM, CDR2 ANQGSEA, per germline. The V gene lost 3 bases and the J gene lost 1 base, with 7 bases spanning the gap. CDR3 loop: CSVDLGSGNTIYF. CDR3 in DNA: TGCAGCGTTGACTTGGGATCTGGAAACACCATATATTTT.

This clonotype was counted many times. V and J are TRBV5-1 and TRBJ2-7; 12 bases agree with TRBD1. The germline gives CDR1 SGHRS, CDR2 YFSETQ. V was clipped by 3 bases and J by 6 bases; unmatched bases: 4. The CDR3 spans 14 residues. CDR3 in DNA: TGCGCCAGCAGCTCCGGGACAGGGGGCGCCGAGCAGTACTTC. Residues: CASSSGTGGAEQYF.

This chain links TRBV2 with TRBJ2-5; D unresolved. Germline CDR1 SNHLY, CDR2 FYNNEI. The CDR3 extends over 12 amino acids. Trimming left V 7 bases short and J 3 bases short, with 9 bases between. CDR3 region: CASKDPEETQYF. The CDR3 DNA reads TGTGCCAGCAAAGACCCTGAAGAGACCCAGTACTTC.

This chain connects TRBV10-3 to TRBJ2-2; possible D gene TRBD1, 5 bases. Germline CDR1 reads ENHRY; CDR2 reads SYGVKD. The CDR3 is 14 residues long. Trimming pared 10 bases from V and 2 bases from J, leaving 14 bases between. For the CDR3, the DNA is TGTGCCACGTTCGGAAGGGGCAACACCGGGGAGCTGTTTTTT. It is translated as CATFGRGNTGELFF.

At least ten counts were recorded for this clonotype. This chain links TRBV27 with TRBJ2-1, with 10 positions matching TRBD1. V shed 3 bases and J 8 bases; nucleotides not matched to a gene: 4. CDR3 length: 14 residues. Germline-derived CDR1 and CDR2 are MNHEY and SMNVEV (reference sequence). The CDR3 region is CASSFWDRGHEQFF. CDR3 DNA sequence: TGTGCCAGCAGTTTTTGGGACAGGGGACATGAGCAGTTCTTC.

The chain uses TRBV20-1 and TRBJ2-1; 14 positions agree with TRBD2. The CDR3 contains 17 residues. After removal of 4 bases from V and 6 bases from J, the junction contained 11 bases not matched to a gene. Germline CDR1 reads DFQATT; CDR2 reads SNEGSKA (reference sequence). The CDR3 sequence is CSAILARLAGGPNEQFF. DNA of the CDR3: TGCAGTGCTATCCTGGCCAGACTAGCGGGGGGGCCCAATGAGCAGTTCTTC.

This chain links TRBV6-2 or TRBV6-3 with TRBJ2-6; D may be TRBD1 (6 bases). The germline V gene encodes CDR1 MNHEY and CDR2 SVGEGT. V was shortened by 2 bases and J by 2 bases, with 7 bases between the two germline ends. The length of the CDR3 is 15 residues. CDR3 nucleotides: TGTGCCAGCAGTTACAGACAGGCTGGGGCCAACGTCCTGACTTTC. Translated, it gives CASSYRQAGANVLTF.